These 10 T cell receptor beta chains came from one sample sequenced in a study of blood T cell repertoires in COVID-19. The method was immunoSEQ multiplex PCR; TCRdb's version includes in-frame clones alone and lacks a portion of them. The sample lists about 200,000 clones; about 83% were seen once. Sequenced sample: peripheral blood. The receptors originated from a woman aged 70 to 79 with active or convalescent COVID-19.

V usage is TRBV12-5 and J usage is TRBJ2-7; 7 bases are a match to TRBD1. With V trimmed by 9 bases and J by 3 bases, 8 bases remained unmatched. Per the germline V gene, CDR1 is LGHNT and CDR2 is FRNRAP. The CDR3 length is 13 residues. DNA of the CDR3: TGTGCTAGCCACGTGGGGACAGACTACGAGCAGTACTTC. Encoded protein: CASHVGTDYEQYF.

The chain couples TRBV29-1 to TRBJ2-4, with 9 bases that match TRBD1. From germline, CDR1 is SQVTM and CDR2 ANQGSEA. The CDR3 is 15 amino acids. V trimming: 6 bases; J trimming: 2 bases; junction bases outside the gene matches: 8. CDR3 coding DNA: TGCAGCGTGCGAAAGACAGGGGGGTCCAAAAACATTCAGTACTTC. Amino acid sequence: CSVRKTGGSKNIQYF.

The chain has TRBV5-1 and TRBJ2-1, with 7 bases aligning to TRBD2. Germline V gives CDR1 SGHRS, CDR2 YFSETQ. Trimming removed 0 bases from V and 15 bases from J; junction bases left unmatched: 15. The CDR3 has 15 amino acids. CDR3 coding DNA: TGCGCCAGCAGCTTGGACGGGGGGTCAAGCCCAGTGGTGTTCTTC. Its protein is CASSLDGGSSPVVFF. The complete variable domain, with remaining parts taken from reference TRBV5-1 and TRBJ2-1, reads KAGVTQTPRYLIKTRGQQVTLSCSPISGHRSVSWYQQTPGQGLQFLFEYFSETQRNKGNFPGRFSGRQFSNSRSEMNVSTLELGDSALYLCASSLDGGSSPVVFFGPGTRLTVL.

J is TRBJ2-5 and V is TRBV6-5; D call uncertain. The CDR3 runs 13 residues. The V and J ends lost 5 bases and 5 bases respectively, with 12 bases between them. The germline gives CDR1 MNHEY, CDR2 SVGAGI. The CDR3 DNA reads as TGTGCCAGCAGTCCCAGGCAGCCGGAGACCCAGTACTTC. This gives the protein CASSPRQPETQYF.

CDR3 amino acids: CASSQTGYSNQPQHF. In DNA form, the CDR3 reads TGTGCCAGTAGTCAGACAGGATATAGCAATCAGCCCCAGCATTTT. The chain combines TRBV19 with TRBJ1-5, with D possibly TRBD1 on 6 matching bases. This CDR3 spans 15 amino acids. The V and J ends lost 5 bases and 0 bases respectively, with 11 bases between them. Looked up from germline, CDR1 is LNHDA and CDR2 is SQIVND (reference sequence).

This clone has a handful of counts. The rearrangement links TRBV15 to TRBJ2-7, with D perhaps TRBD1 (6 bases). The CDR3 length is 17 residues. V lost 0 bases, J lost 2 bases, and 17 bases lay in between. Germline loops: CDR1 LNHNV, CDR2 YYDKDF (reference sequence). The CDR3 loop is CATSRDFGTTITYEQYF. In DNA form, the CDR3 reads TGTGCCACCAGCAGAGATTTTGGGACAACCATCACCTACGAGCAGTACTTC.

V is TRBV28 and J is TRBJ1-1, with a weak D call TRBD1 (5 bases). In germline, CDR1 is MDHEN, CDR2 SYDVKM. The V gene lost 7 bases and the J gene lost 6 bases, with 12 bases spanning the gap. The CDR3 consists of 12 residues. The chain's CDR3 is CASNPGGAEAFF. The CDR3 DNA reads TGTGCCAGCAACCCGGGAGGGGCTGAAGCTTTCTTT.

The chain carries TRBV6-4 and TRBJ2-7; a possible D gene is TRBD2 (5 bases). The CDR3 totals 14 residues. Germline V lookup: CDR1 MRHNA, CDR2 SNTAGT. The V and J ends lost 9 bases and 7 bases respectively, with 22 bases between them. CDR3 region: CARNQQSRPGEQYF. DNA for the CDR3: TGTGCCAGGAATCAGCAATCCCGTCCGGGGGAGCAGTACTTC.

This chain uses TRBV6-5 with TRBJ2-7; 7 positions match TRBD1. CDR1 MNHEY and CDR2 SVGAGI come from the germline V gene. The ends lost 11 bases at V and 2 bases at J; junction bases unmatched: 15. The CDR3 is made up of 15 amino acids. CDR3 DNA: TGTGCCTTTCAGGGCAGCAAGGGGGCGCCCTACGAGCAGTACTTC. It is translated as CAFQGSKGAPYEQYF.

The genes are TRBV12-1 and TRBJ2-6; the table's D call of TRBD1 was not tested on the DNA. TRBV12-1 corresponds to a pseudogene. The CDR3 consists of 18 residues. CDR3 region: CASSLLDISISGANVLTF. For the CDR3, the DNA is TGTGCCAGCAGCTTATTGGACATATCTATCTCTGGGGCCAACGTCCTGACTTTC.